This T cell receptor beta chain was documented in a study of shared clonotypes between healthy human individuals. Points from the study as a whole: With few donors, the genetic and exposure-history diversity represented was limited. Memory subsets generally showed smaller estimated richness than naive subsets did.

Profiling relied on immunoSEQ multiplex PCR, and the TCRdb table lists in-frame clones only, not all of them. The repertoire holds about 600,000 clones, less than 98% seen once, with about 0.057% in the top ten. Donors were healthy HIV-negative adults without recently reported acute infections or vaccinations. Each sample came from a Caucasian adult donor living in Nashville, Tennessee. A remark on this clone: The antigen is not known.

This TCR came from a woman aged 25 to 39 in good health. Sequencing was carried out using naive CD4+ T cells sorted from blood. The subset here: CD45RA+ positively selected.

CDR3 amino acids: CAIRGDRVSYEQYF. In nucleotides, the CDR3 is TGTGCCATCAGGGGAGACAGGGTCTCCTACGAGCAGTACTTC. The chain couples TRBV10-3 to TRBJ2-7, with 7 bases matching TRBD1. Losses at the gene ends were 6 bases for V and 0 bases for J; bases not matched to a gene: 5. This CDR3 is 14 amino acids long. The germline V gene has CDR1 ENHRY and CDR2 SYGVKD.